This T cell receptor beta chain was recorded in a study of control samples from healthy donors and cancer patients. The assay was immunoSEQ multiplex PCR, and TCRdb's table has in-frame clones only and misses some. The sample has about 160,000 clones, roughly 95% seen once; the top ten hold approximately 1%. The CDR3 has 13 residues. Germline V CDR1 and CDR2: MRHNA, SNTAGT. Between the trimmed V and J ends, which lost 2 bases and 4 bases, there was a span of 6 bases. The receptor was derived from a young woman in good health. The V call is TRBV6-4, the J call TRBJ1-5; D not certain. The sequencing input was blood. CDR3 sequence: CASSDRANQPQHF. DNA for the CDR3: TGTGCCAGCAGTGACCGGGCTAATCAGCCCCAGCATTTT.